This T cell receptor (beta chain) originates from a study of identical twins' blood T cells. Source study methods: Clonotypes per individual ranged from about 95,000 to nearly 550,000. TCRdb recomputed calls from the 5' RACE reads with MiXCR, one row per CDR3 protein. The V and J calls and clone size come from TCRdb's table, not from the authors' own analysis. The table shows 300,000 to 450,000 distinct CDR3 sequences, with 25% to 35% occurring only once. Sequencing was done on a sample of PBMCs. This sequence was found in a woman aged 18-55 years in good health.

CDR3 region: CASSLYPPGLDFRGRSDTQYF. The DNA for the CDR3 is TGTGCCAGCAGCTTATATCCCCCGGGACTAGATTTCCGTGGTAGGTCAGATACGCAGTATTTT. The chain combines TRBV7-3 with TRBJ2-3; 8 nucleotides align to TRBD2. The CDR3 covers 21 residues. V was clipped by 2 bases and J by 4 bases; unmatched bases: 23. Germline CDR1 is SGHTA and CDR2 is FQGTGA.